This T cell receptor (beta chain) was retrieved from a study of T cells in Graves' hyperthyroidism and ophthalmopathy. V was clipped by 3 bases and J by 2 bases, with 8 bases between them. Germline V gene data show CDR1 as SGHRS and CDR2 as YFSETQ. This CDR3 contains 13 residues. Amplified TCR beta CDR3 regions derived from RNA transcripts. The HTBI set primed first-round TCR CDR3 RT-PCR. TCRdb reprocessed the multiplex PCR reads via MiXCR and lists one record per CDR3 protein. This table has some 510,000 distinct CDR3 sequences, less than 25% appearing once. This sequence originates from a man aged 18 to 30 with Graves' hyperthyroidism. The sample consisted of blood. This chain connects TRBV5-1 to TRBJ1-1; D perhaps matches TRBD1 (5 bases). The CDR3: CASSWDPNTEAFF. The CDR3 DNA follows: TGCGCCAGCAGCTGGGACCCTAACACTGAAGCTTTCTTT.